This TCR beta chain was observed in a study of T cell repertoires in cytomegalovirus infection. MiXCR was run by TCRdb on the reads, yielding one entry per CDR3 protein. The sample consists of 900,000 to 950,000 distinct CDR3 sequences, approximately 33% of them appearing once. This clonotype was observed a few times. Its antigen is not identified. This CDR3 contains 13 residues. Germline V lookup: CDR1 MNHEY, CDR2 SVGEGT. The chain carries TRBV6-2 or TRBV6-3 and TRBJ2-2; 7 positions agree with TRBD1. The TCR was taken from a human donor in good health (CMV status not recorded). Some clones in this sample may be carry-over from other donors' samples. The specimen comprised cultured CD8+ T cells from PBMCs, sampled from culture after CMV antigen stimulation. In nucleotides, the CDR3 is TGTGCTGAGGGGGCCGCGAACACCGGGGAGCTGTTTTTT. Its translation: CAEGAANTGELFF.